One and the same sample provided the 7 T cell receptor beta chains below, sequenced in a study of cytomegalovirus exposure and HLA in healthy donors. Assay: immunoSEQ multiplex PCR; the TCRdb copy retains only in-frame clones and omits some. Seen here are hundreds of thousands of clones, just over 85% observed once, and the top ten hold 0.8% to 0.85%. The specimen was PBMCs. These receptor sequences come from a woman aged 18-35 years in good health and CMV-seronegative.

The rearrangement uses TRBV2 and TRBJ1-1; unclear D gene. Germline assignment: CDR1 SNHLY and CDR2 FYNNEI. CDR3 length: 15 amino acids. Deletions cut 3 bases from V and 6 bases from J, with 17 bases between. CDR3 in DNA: TGTGCCAGCAGTGACATTCGGGGTAGGGTTGCTGAAGCTTTCTTT. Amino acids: CASSDIRGRVAEAFF.

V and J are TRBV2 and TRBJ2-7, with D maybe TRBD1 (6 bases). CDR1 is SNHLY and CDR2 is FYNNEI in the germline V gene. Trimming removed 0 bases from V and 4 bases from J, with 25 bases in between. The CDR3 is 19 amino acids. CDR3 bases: TGTGCCAGCAGTGAAGCTGTTCCGGTGCCCTACAGGGATTTGTACGAGCAGTACTTC. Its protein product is CASSEAVPVPYRDLYEQYF.

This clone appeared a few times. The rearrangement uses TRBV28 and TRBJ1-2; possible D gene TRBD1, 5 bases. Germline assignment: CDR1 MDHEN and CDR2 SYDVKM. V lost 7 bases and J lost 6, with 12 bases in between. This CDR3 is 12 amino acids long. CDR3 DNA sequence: TGTGCCAGCATTTCCCCAGGGAATGGCTACACCTTC. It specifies CASISPGNGYTF.

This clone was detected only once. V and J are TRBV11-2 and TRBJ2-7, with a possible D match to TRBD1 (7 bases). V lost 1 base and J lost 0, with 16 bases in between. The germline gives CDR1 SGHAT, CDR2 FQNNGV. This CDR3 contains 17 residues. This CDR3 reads CASSLVPIRGVSYEQYF. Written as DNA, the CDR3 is TGTGCCAGCAGCTTAGTCCCCATCAGGGGGGTCTCCTACGAGCAGTACTTC.

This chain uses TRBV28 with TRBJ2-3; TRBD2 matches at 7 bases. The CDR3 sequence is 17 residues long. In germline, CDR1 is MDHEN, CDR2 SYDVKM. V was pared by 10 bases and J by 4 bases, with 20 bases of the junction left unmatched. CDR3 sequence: CATHGTGGPVEPDTQYF. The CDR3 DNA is TGTGCCACCCACGGTACGGGAGGCCCTGTGGAGCCAGATACGCAGTATTTT.

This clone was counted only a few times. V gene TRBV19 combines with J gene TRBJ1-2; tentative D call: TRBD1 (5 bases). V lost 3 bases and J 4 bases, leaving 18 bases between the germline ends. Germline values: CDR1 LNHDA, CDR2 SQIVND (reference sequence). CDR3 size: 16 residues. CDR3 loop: CASSIADSFTGYGYTF. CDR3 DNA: TGTGCCAGTAGTATCGCTGACAGCTTTACCGGCTATGGCTACACCTTC.

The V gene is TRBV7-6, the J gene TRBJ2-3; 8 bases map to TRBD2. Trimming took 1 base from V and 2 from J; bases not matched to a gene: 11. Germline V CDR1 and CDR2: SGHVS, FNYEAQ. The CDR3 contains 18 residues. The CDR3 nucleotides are TGTGCCAGCAGCTTAGGCGGGGGGCTGACTAGAATCACAGATACGCAGTATTTT. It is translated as CASSLGGGLTRITDTQYF.